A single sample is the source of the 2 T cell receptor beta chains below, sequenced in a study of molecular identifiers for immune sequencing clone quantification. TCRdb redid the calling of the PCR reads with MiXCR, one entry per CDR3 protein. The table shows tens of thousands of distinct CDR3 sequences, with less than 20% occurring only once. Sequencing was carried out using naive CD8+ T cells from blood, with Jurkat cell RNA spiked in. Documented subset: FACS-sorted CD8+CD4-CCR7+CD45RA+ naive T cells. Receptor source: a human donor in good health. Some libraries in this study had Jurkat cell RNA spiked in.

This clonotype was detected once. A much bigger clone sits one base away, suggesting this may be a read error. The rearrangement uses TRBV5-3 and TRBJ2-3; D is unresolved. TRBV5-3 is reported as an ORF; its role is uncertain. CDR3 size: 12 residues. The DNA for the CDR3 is TGTGCCAGCAGCTTAAGCACAGATACGCAGTATTTT. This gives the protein CASSLSTDTQYF.

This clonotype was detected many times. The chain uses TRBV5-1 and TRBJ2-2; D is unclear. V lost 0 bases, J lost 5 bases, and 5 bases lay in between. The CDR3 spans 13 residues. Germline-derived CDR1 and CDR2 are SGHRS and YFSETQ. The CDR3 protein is CASSLDPTGELFF. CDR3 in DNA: TGCGCCAGCAGCTTGGACCCAACCGGGGAGCTGTTTTTT.